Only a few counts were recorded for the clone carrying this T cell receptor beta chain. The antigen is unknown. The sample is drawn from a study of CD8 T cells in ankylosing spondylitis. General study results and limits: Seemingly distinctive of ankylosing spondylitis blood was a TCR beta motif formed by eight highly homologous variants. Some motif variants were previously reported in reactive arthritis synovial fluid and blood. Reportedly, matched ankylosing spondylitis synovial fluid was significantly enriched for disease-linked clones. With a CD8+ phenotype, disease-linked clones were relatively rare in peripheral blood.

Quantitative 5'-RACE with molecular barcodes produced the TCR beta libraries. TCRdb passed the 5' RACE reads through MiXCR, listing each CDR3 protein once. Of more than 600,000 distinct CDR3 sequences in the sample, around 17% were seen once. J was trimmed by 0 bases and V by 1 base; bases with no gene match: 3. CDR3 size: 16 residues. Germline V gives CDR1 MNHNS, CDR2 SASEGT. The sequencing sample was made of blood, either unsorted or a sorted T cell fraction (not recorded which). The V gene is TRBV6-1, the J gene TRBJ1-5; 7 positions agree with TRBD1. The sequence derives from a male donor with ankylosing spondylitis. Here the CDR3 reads CASSEGGTASNQPQHF. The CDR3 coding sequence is TGTGCCAGCAGTGAAGGCGGGACAGCTAGCAATCAGCCCCAGCATTTT.